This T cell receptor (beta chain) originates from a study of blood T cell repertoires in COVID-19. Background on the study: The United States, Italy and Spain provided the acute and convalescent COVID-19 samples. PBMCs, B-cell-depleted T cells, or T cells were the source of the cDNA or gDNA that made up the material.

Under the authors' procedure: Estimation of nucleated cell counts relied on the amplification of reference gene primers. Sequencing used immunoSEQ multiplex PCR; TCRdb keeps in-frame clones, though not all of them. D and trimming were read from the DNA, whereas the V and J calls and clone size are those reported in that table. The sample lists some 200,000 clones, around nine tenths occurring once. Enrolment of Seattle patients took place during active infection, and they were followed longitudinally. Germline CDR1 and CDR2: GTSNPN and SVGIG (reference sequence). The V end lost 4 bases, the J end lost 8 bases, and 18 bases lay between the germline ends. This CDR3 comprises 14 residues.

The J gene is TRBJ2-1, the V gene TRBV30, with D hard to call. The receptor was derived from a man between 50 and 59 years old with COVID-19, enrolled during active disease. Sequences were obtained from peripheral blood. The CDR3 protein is CAWIKRLVHDEQFF. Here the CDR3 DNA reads TGTGCCTGGATAAAACGGTTGGTTCACGATGAGCAGTTCTTC.